Reported below is one T cell receptor (beta chain). This sample is drawn from a study of blood T cell repertoires in COVID-19. Across the study: Collection of acute and convalescent COVID-19 samples took place in the United States, Italy and Spain. The analysed material was cDNA or gDNA that came from T cells, B-cell-depleted T cells, or PBMCs.

As handled by the study authors: Quantification of nucleated cells was approximated via reference gene primer amplification. TCRdb keeps only in-frame clones here, not all; method: immunoSEQ multiplex PCR. V and J calls and clone size follow that table, whereas D and trimming were derived from the DNA. The sample has just under 20,000 clones, approximately 93% seen once. The CDR3 has 14 residues. Germline values: CDR1 LNHDA, CDR2 SQIVND (reference sequence). V was pared by 4 bases and J by 1 base, with 9 bases between. This sequence was found in a woman between 45 and 60 years old with active COVID-19. Sequenced sample: peripheral blood. The chain uses TRBV19 and TRBJ2-3; D is perhaps TRBD2 (5 bases). In nucleotides, the CDR3 is TGTGCCAGTAGTACCATGGGAGGCACAGATACGCAGTATTTT. Its translation: CASSTMGGTDTQYF.